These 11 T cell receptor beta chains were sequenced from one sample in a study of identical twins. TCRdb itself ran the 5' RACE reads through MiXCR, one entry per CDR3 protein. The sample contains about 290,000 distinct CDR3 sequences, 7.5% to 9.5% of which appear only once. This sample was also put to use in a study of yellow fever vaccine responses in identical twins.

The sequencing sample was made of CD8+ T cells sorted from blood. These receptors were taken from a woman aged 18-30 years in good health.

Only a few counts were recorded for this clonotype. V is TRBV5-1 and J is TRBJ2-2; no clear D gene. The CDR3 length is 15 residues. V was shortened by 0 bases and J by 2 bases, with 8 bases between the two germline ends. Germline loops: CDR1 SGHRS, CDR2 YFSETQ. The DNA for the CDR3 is TGCGCCAGCAGCTTGGAGGGCGACAACACCGGGGAGCTGTTTTTT. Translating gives CASSLEGDNTGELFF.

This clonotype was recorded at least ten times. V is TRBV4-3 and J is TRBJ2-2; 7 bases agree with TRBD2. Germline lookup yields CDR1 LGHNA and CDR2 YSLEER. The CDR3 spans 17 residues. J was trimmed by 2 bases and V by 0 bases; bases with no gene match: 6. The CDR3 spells CASSQDSGTINTGELFF. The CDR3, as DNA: TGCGCCAGCAGCCAAGATTCCGGGACTATTAACACCGGGGAGCTGTTTTTT.

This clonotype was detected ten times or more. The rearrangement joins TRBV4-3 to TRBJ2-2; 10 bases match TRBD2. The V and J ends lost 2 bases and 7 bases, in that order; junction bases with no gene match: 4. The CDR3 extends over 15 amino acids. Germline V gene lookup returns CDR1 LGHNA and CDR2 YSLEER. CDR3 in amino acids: CASSQPAGGNGELFF. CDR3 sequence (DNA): TGCGCCAGCAGCCAACCAGCGGGAGGGAACGGGGAGCTGTTTTTT.

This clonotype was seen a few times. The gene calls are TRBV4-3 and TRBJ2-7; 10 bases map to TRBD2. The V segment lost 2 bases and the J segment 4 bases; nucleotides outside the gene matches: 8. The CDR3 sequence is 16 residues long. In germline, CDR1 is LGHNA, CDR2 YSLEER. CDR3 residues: CASSQSAGAGGYEQYF. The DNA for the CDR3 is TGCGCCAGCAGCCAATCCGCGGGAGCGGGAGGGTACGAGCAGTACTTC.

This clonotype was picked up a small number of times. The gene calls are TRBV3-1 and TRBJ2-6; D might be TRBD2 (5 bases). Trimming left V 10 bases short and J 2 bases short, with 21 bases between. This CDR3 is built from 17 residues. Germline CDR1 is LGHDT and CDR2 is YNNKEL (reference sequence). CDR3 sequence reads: CATSKAVPGAGANVLTF. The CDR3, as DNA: TGTGCCACCTCCAAAGCGGTCCCTGGGGCTGGGGCCAACGTCCTGACTTTC. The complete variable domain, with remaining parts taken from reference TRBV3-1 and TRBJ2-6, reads DTAVSQTPKYLVTQMGNDKSIKCEQNLGHDTMYWYKQDSKKFLKIMFSYNNKELIINETVPNRFSPKSPDKAHLNLHINSLELGDSAVYFCATSKAVPGAGANVLTFGAGSRLTVL.

CDR3 DNA sequence: TGTGCCAGCAGTTGGCCGGGACAGGGTCACAATCAGCCCCAGCATTTT. Amino acid sequence: CASSWPGQGHNQPQHF. The rearrangement joins TRBV6-5 to TRBJ1-5; 9 nucleotides align to TRBD1. The V gene's germline CDR1 is MNHEY and CDR2 SVGAGI. V lost 4 bases to trimming and J lost 3 bases; unmatched junction nucleotides: 7. CDR3 size: 16 residues.

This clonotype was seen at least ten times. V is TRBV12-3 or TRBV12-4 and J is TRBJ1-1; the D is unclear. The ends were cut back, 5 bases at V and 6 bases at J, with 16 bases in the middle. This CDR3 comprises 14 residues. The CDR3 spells CASSHDNGRSEAFF. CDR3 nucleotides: TGTGCCAGCAGTCATGACAATGGGAGATCTGAAGCTTTCTTT.

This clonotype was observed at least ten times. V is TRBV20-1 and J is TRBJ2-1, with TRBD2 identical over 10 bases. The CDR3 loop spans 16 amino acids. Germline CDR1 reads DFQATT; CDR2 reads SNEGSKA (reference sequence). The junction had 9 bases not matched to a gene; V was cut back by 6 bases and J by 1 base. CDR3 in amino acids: CSAAQREGRSYNEQFF. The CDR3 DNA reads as TGCAGTGCGGCTCAGCGGGAGGGCCGGTCCTACAATGAGCAGTTCTTC.

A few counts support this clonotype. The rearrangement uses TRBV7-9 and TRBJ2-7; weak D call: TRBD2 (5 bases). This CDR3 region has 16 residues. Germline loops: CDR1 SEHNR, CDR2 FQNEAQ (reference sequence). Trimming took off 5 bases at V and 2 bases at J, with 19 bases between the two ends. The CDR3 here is CASSPPLDDYAYEQYF. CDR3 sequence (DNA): TGTGCCAGCAGCCCCCCTCTGGACGACTACGCCTACGAGCAGTACTTC.

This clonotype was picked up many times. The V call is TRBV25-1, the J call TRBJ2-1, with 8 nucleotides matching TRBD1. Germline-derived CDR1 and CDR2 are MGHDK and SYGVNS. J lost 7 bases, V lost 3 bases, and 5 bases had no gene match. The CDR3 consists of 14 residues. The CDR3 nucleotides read TGTGCCAGCAGTGACAGGGGGCGAAAGAATGAGCAGTTCTTC. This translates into CASSDRGRKNEQFF.

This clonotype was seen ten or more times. The DNA for the CDR3 is TGCGCCAGCAGCCAAGTAACAGGCGGGAGGGGTGAGCAGTACTTC. Translation: CASSQVTGGRGEQYF. The chain carries TRBV4-1 and TRBJ2-7; 9 bases agree with TRBD2. Germline V lookup: CDR1 MGHRA, CDR2 YSYEKL. The CDR3 is 15 residues long. Trimming took 1 base from V and 7 from J; bases not matched to a gene: 8.